The T cell receptor beta chain described here comes from a study of monozygotic twins with inflammatory bowel disease (dated by TCRdb to between 2018 and 2021). About the investigation overall: The complete study included 30 or so monozygotic twin pairs: 19 IBD-discordant Danish pairs and nine German pairs, of which four were IBD-concordant and five were IBD-discordant. The search for disease-associated traits relied mainly on comparing, within discordant pairs, IBD patients with their genetically identical healthy co-twins. Each individual had, on average, about 151 000 unique TCRalpha sequences and 181 000 unique TCRbeta sequences available for analysis.

A roughly 2.5 ml peripheral blood sample was drawn into PAXgene tubes per donor and stored at -80°C. Without T cell sorting, total RNA was isolated from whole blood using the PAXgene blood miRNA kit on an automated QIAcube. Peripheral blood from monozygotic twin pairs, either concordant or discordant for inflammatory bowel disease, underwent deep TCRalpha and TCRbeta repertoire profiling that used unique molecular barcoding. Smoking habits were recorded for all twin pairs, with individuals classified as current, former or never smokers. The germline V gene yields MGHRA for CDR1 and YSYEKL for CDR2. CDR3 length: 17 amino acids, cysteine to phenylalanine. DNA was not recorded. The library relied on 5' RACE. Each TCR library was prepared from roughly 3,800 ng of total RNA. For each sample, cDNA was synthesized in eight separate reactions using SMARTScribe reverse transcriptase. During cDNA synthesis, template switching introduced unique molecular identifiers that contained a 6-nucleotide sample barcode. TCRalpha and TCRbeta cDNA was amplified in two nested PCRs of around 15 and 9 cycles, and bead purification was carried out after each PCR. Before amplification, cDNA was treated with uracil DNA-glycosylase and purified using the QIAquick PCR purification kit. The second PCR added Illumina TruSeq-compatible adapters along with sample-specific barcodes. Library quality and concentration were assessed using TapeStation and Qubit, and roughly 5.5 ng of each library was pooled. Sequencing of pooled libraries was carried out on an Illumina HiSeq2500 single-index Rapid Run using 2 x 100 bp reads and custom sequencing primers. The study's own analysis went as follows. MiGEC version 1.2.6 was used for UMI-based consensus assembly, which corrected PCR and sequencing errors. MiXCR version 2.1.1 was used for V(D)J alignment, clonotype assembly and CDR3 extraction. Gene usage, clonotype sharing and MAIT/NKT TCR abundance were normalised by analysing the top 1000, 10 000 and 20 000 clonotypes per sample. Diversity was computed as the inverse Simpson index with the vegan R package after downsampling to 27 000 UMIs. Paired Mann-Whitney U tests on discordant twin pairs were used, with Benjamini-Hochberg multiple-testing correction. TCRdb reprocessed the reads and lists each CDR3 protein sequence as a single entry, with no DNA. The V and J calls were determined by TCRdb, not by the authors. The sample table gives about 160,000 distinct CDR3 sequences. The top ten clonotypes cover roughly 2.6% of the sample.

Study-wide findings and limitations: Because patients were on differing immunosuppressive treatments, the repertoires may have picked up extra background noise and inter-individual variability. Distinction between different T cell subtypes could not be achieved in the analysis. No single strong signal or clonotype linked to IBD turned up in the results, so the idea that one exists was not supported. Compared with healthy twins, IBD patients shared fewer clonotypes with other individuals, and the difference was most pronounced in patients with signs of disease activity. Repertoire similarity did not differ between concordant and discordant twins, possibly due to limited statistical power. Measured by the inverse Simpson index, TCRbeta repertoire diversity was lower in IBD patients than in their healthy co-twins.

Concerning this clonotype itself: The target of this receptor is not known.

The rearrangement combines TRBV4-1 with TRBJ2-7; TCRdb's D call, TRBD1, is unchecked because there is no DNA. Specimen: blood. The receptor's source is a human donor with ulcerative colitis or Crohn's disease, or a healthy co-twin of an affected twin (not recorded which). CDR3 sequence: CASSQEPGHANYYEQYF.